The source of this T cell receptor (beta chain) is a study of T cell responses to AZD1222 COVID-19 vaccine (dated by TCRdb to the early 2020s). At the level of the whole study: AZD1222 recipients with second doses at about 4 weeks or about 12 weeks were pooled, because spike-specific TCR depth and breadth did not differ between schedules. A total of about 240 trial participants underwent TCR sequencing, of whom approximately 210 received two doses of AZD1222 and about 25 received two doses of the MenACWY control vaccine. Trial participants were enrolled into age subgroups of 18-55, 56-69 and 70-plus years, which contained roughly 140, 27 and 60 TCR-sequenced participants, respectively.

Remarks on this clone: The antigen it binds to is not known. No base quality values were provided; no much bigger clone lies one nucleotide off.

The CDR3 regions of human TCRbeta chains were analyzed by immunosequencing. In the authors' own workflow: TCRs in the repertoires were matched against a reference library of SARS-CoV-2-specific TCRs that had been generated with the MIRA antigen-specificity platform. Breadth was defined as the fraction of unique TCRs that were SARS-CoV-2-associated, and depth was defined as the fraction of total T cells that were SARS-CoV-2-associated. Using the MIRA data, each spike-specific TCR was mapped to the spike region that the TCR reacts to and placed in a CD4 or CD8 class. Log10-transformed breadth and depth values were compared by one-way ANOVA with Sidak's multiple comparisons tests. Drawn from immuneACCESS, this table holds only the in-frame rearrangements with V and J called that TCRdb kept. Clones are partly lost; checked studies trace under half to an unresolved V gene and leave the rest unexplained. The V and J calls and clone size were taken over from that table, and D and trimming were inferred from the DNA. The sample contains some 120,000 clones, over 85% of them found a single time. The ten biggest clones cover roughly 0.87% of the sample.

This sample's time point label indicates: baseline before first vaccination. The vaccinee samples were drawn from two UK trials, COV001 and COV002, one of which was a single-blind randomized controlled phase 2/3 trial testing AZD1222 (ChAdOx1 nCoV-19) in healthy adults. For TCRbeta chain sequencing, PBMC samples were collected from trial participants at day 0 and at day 28 after the second dose. The paper's findings and limits, for the study overall: Spike-specific TCR breadth and depth rose significantly after two AZD1222 doses compared with day 0 and with MenACWY recipients. Participants were mostly white British and included more females than males, and it was suggested by the authors that clonal diversity may have been underestimated. Nearly half of unique spike-specific TCRs reportedly recognized epitopes outside regions mutated in the B.1.351 and B.1.1.7 variants. The 56-69-year group was small, and its depth increase did not reach significance, likely because of low power. The whole spike protein was spanned by vaccine-associated CD4 TCRs, and dominant responses were seen in regions 160-218 and 743-854. No day 14 peak-response samples were available, so repertoires were characterized only after the peak T cell response. Conclusions about previously exposed vaccinees are limited because only six or seven AZD1222 recipients were SARS-CoV-2 seropositive at baseline.

Sequencing was performed on peripheral blood, taken on day 0 of AZD1222 vaccination. The sequence was collected from an adult in good health.

The bases are TGTGCCTGGAGTGAAGTAGGAACTCAGCCCCAGCATTTT. Its translation is CAWSEVGTQPQHF. The V gene is TRBV30 and the J gene is TRBJ1-5; the D gene is unclear. The CDR3, cysteine through phenylalanine, is 13 amino acids long. Only the CDR3 DNA is retained, 39 bases long and in frame from the first base. A distance of 10 bases separates the germline ends of V and J, which lose 1 base and 6 bases respectively. According to the germline V gene (reference sequence), CDR1 reads GTSNPN and CDR2 reads SVGIG.